This record covers a single T cell receptor beta chain. The data were taken from a study of blood T cell repertoires in COVID-19. Per the original data handling: Reference gene primer amplification in the assay estimated nucleated cell counts. The repertoire was sequenced with immunoSEQ multiplex PCR; TCRdb's copy has only in-frame clones and lacks some. V, J and clone size were drawn from that table, and D and trimming were deduced from the DNA. In the table there are some 180,000 clones, about 85% of which are singletons. Germline CDR1 GTSNPN, CDR2 SVGIG (reference sequence). The CDR3 is made up of 15 amino acids. V was clipped by 4 bases and J by 5 bases, with 15 bases between them. The cohort comprised adults aged roughly 18 to 95 years residing in approximately 25 US areas. Assignment of participants to cohorts was predicated upon participant-reported clinical history. Before being deemed recovered, Cohort 3 donors had two negative PCRs, clearance, or symptom resolution.

Sequenced sample: PBMCs or T cells enriched from blood (not recorded which). The chain is built from TRBV30 and TRBJ1-6; possible D gene TRBD1, 5 bases. This clonotype was sampled from a man aged 35 to 55 who had recovered from COVID-19. Here the CDR3 reads CAWTPTQGHNSPLHF. For the CDR3, the DNA is TGTGCCTGGACCCCGACCCAGGGCCATAATTCACCCCTCCACTTT.